This entry lists 9 T cell receptor beta chains sequenced from one sample in a study of vaccination and CD4 T cells after COVID-19 (dated by TCRdb to 2022 to 2024). The receptor library was made with PCR. Instrument used: Illumina iSeq 100. At the Johns Hopkins FTIC core, DNA from the cultured CD4+ T cells underwent TCR sequencing with the Oncomine TCR Beta short-read assay. TCRdb reran the public reads through fastp at Q25 and MiXCR, keeping productive beta chains. Identical CDR3 protein sequences are pooled into one entry, listed with their most common genes and DNA. The sample profile shows around 14,000 distinct CDR3 sequences; roughly 75% of them were found once. The ten largest clonotypes hold approximately 10% of the sample. The antigens these receptors bind are not known. According to the study, the label for this sample's treatment or condition signals: roughly ten-day PBMC culture with coronavirus spike peptide pools or control peptides (ViraFEST assay).

The specimen sequenced was CD4+ T cells from blood, cultured in vitro. These TCRs come from a human donor who had recovered from COVID-19.

The genes are TRBV19 and TRBJ1-5, with D unresolved. The CDR3 runs 15 residues. The V end lost 3 bases, the J end lost 0 bases, and 9 bases lay between the germline ends. Germline V gene lookup returns CDR1 LNHDA and CDR2 SQIVND (reference sequence). CDR3 in amino acids: CASSIKGSSNQPQHF. CDR3 in DNA: TGTGCCAGTAGTATTAAAGGAAGTAGCAATCAGCCCCAGCATTTT.

V usage is TRBV6-1 and J usage is TRBJ2-1; D remains unclear. V was clipped by 7 bases and J by 6 bases, with 7 bases between them. The CDR3 spans 11 residues. Germline V gives CDR1 MNHNS, CDR2 SASEGT. DNA of the CDR3: TGTGCCAGCATCTCCCTCAATGAGCAGTTCTTC. Translating it yields CASISLNEQFF.

The chain uses TRBV28 and TRBJ2-7; no firm D call. The CDR3 runs 14 residues. Trimming removed 1 base from V and 1 base from J, with 8 bases in between. In germline, CDR1 is MDHEN, CDR2 SYDVKM. The CDR3 sequence: CASSLLGGSYEQYF. Here the CDR3 DNA reads TGTGCCAGCAGTTTATTGGGCGGATCCTACGAGCAGTACTTC.

The V call is TRBV20-1, the J call TRBJ2-7; TRBD1 aligns across 11 bases. The CDR3 has 15 amino acids. From germline, CDR1 is DFQATT and CDR2 SNEGSKA (reference sequence). The junction had 12 bases not matched to a gene; V was cut back by 6 bases and J by 5 bases. Written as DNA, the CDR3 is TGCAGTGCAACCCACGGGGACAGGGGGGGCCACGAGCAGTACTTC. Translating it yields CSATHGDRGGHEQYF.

V is TRBV18 and J is TRBJ1-2; D unclear. Germline V gene lookup returns CDR1 KGHSH and CDR2 LQKENI. The CDR3 loop spans 16 amino acids. Trimming shortened V by 0 bases and J by 0 bases, and 11 bases separated the two germline ends. CDR3 DNA sequence: TGTGCCAGCTCACCACCGGCGGGGAGAGCTAACTATGGCTACACCTTC. Its translation: CASSPPAGRANYGYTF.

This sequence joins TRBV7-8 and TRBJ2-1; 14 nucleotides align to TRBD2. This CDR3 spans 16 amino acids. Per germline, CDR1 SGHVS and CDR2 FQNEAQ. V was pared by 5 bases and J by 8 bases, with 8 bases of the junction left unmatched. CDR3 nucleotide sequence: TGTGCCAGCAGCCCGACTAGCGGGAGGGCCGAGGATGAGCAGTTCTTC. Translating it yields CASSPTSGRAEDEQFF.

The V call is TRBV20-1, the J call TRBJ2-6; no firm D call. V was pared by 7 bases and J by 1 base, with 14 bases between. Germline V gene lookup returns CDR1 DFQATT and CDR2 SNEGSKA (reference sequence). This CDR3 spans 15 amino acids. CDR3 in DNA: TGCAGTGTTCCAGGACCTGTATCTGGGGCCAACGTCCTGACTTTC. Translated, it gives CSVPGPVSGANVLTF.

The chain recombines TRBV7-2 with TRBJ2-5; the D is unclear. V was clipped by 6 bases and J by 5 bases, with 16 bases between them. CDR1 is SGHTA and CDR2 is FQGNSA in the germline V gene. The CDR3 covers 14 residues. The CDR3 DNA reads as TGTGCCAGCAGTTTCTCCGGGCCTGGGGAGACCCAGTACTTC. This encodes CASSFSGPGETQYF.

This clonotype came up once. The V gene is TRBV20-1, the J gene TRBJ2-2; TRBD1 matches 7 bases. Germline V gene data show CDR1 as DFQATT and CDR2 as SNEGSKA (reference sequence). V was clipped by 1 base and J by 0 bases; unmatched bases: 8. There are 17 residues in the CDR3. The CDR3 is CSARVQGSPANTGELFF. The CDR3 DNA sequence: TGCAGTGCTAGAGTACAGGGGTCGCCGGCGAACACCGGGGAGCTGTTTTTT.